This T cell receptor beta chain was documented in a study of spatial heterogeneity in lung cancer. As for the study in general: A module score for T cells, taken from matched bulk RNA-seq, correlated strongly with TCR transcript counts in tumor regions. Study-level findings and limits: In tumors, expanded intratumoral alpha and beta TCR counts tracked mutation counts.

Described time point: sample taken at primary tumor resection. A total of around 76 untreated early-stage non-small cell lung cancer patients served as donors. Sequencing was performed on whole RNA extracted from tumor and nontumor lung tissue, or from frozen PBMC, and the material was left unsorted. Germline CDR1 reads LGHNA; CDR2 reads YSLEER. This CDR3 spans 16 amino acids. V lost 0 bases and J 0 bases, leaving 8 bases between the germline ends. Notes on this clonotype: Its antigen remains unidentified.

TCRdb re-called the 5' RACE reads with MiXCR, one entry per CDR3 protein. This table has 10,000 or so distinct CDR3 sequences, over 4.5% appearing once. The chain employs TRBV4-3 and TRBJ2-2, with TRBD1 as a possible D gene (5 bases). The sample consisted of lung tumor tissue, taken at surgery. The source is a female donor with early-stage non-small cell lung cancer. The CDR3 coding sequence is TGCGCCAGCAGCCAAGATCTGGACACGAACACCGGGGAGCTGTTTTTT. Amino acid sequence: CASSQDLDTNTGELFF.